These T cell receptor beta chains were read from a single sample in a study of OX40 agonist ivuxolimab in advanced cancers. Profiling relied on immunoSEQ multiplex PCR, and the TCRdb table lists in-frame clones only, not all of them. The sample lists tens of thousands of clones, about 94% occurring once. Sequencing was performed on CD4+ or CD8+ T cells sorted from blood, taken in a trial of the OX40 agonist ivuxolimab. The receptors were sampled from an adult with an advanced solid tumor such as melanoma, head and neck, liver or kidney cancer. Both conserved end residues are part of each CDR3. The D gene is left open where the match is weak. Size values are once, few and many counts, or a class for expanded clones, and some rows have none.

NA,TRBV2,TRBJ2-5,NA,CASSVGQGVETQYF,TGTGCCAGCTCGGTTGGGCAAGGGGTTGAGACCCAGTACTTC
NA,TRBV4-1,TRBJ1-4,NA,CASSQDGTPTNEKLFF,TGCGCCAGCAGCCAAGACGGGACTCCAACTAATGAAAAACTGTTTTTT
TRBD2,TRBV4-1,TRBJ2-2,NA,CASSQDDGRALGELFF,TGCGCCAGCAGCCAAGATGACGGGAGGGCCTTAGGGGAGCTGTTTTTT
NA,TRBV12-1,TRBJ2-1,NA,CASSPGGGGWSEQFF,TGTGCCAGCAGCCCCGGGGGAGGGGGTTGGAGTGAGCAGTTCTTC
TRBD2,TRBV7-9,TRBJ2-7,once,CASSFGLAREQYF,TGTGCCAGCAGCTTCGGACTAGCGCGGGAGCAGTACTTC
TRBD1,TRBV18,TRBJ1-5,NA,CASSMTGEASQPQHF,TGTGCCAGCTCGATGACAGGGGAGGCCAGTCAGCCCCAGCATTTT
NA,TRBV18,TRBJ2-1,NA,CASSPPTGARRFGSYNEQFF,TGTGCCAGCTCACCACCGACGGGGGCGCGTAGGTTCGGCTCCTACAATGAGCAGTTCTTC
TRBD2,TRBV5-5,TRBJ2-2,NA,CASRNSLAGGHTGELFF,TGTGCCAGCAGAAACAGTCTAGCGGGAGGCCACACCGGGGAGCTGTTTTTT
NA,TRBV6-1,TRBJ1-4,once,CASSEGPFVGGTNEKLFF,TGTGCCAGCAGTGAAGGTCCCTTCGTGGGGGGAACTAATGAAAAACTGTTTTTT
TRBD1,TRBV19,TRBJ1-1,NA,CASSMRGSPTGDTEAFF,TGTGCCAGTAGTATGAGGGGGTCTCCGACAGGGGACACTGAAGCTTTCTTT
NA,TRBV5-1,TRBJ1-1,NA,CASGPQGGTEAFF,TGCGCCAGCGGGCCACAGGGTGGGACTGAAGCTTTCTTT
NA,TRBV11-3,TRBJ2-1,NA,CASSLNQLSYNEQFF,TGTGCCAGCAGCTTAAACCAACTTTCCTACAATGAGCAGTTCTTC
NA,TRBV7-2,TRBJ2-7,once,CASSFGSVSSYEQYF,TGTGCCAGCAGCTTCGGGTCAGTGAGCTCCTACGAGCAGTACTTC
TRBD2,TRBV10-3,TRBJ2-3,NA,CAISEFQRGSTDTQYF,TGTGCCATCAGTGAGTTTCAGCGGGGCTCGACAGATACGCAGTATTTT
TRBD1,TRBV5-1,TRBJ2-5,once,CASSSGGAGQETQYF,TGCGCCAGCAGCTCAGGGGGCGCGGGCCAAGAGACCCAGTACTTC
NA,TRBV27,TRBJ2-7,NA,CASRLISSYEQYF,TGTGCCAGCAGACTCATTAGCTCCTACGAGCAGTACTTC
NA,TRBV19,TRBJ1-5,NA,CASRDFGQPQHF,TGTGCCAGTAGAGACTTTGGGCAGCCCCAGCATTTT
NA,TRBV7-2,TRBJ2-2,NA,CASSTGGVGTGELFF,TGTGCCAGCAGCACGGGTGGGGTCGGAACCGGGGAGCTGTTTTTT
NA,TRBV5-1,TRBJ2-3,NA,CASSFGRADTSTDTQYF,TGCGCCAGCAGTTTCGGGCGAGCGGACACTAGCACAGATACGCAGTATTTT
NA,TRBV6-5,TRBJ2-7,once,CASSPPGLQYF,TGTGCCAGCAGCCCACCGGGTCTACAGTACTTC
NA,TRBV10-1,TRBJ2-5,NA,CASSGTDEETQYF,TGCGCCAGCAGTGGGACAGACGAAGAGACCCAGTACTTC
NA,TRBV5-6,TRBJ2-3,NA,CASSLGQGSTDTQYF,TGTGCCAGCAGCTTGGGGCAGGGATCCACAGATACGCAGTATTTT
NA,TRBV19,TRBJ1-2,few,CASLSHSYGYTF,TGTGCCAGTTTGTCGCATTCCTATGGCTACACCTTC
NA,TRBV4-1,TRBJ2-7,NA,CASSPRDLGEQYF,TGCGCCAGCAGCCCCCGGGACCTCGGCGAGCAGTACTTC
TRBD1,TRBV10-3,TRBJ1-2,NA,CAITKQGAYGYTF,TGTGCCATCACAAAACAGGGGGCCTATGGCTACACCTTC
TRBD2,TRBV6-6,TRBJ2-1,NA,CASRQGLASSYNEQFF,TGTGCCAGCAGACAGGGACTAGCGAGTTCCTACAATGAGCAGTTCTTC
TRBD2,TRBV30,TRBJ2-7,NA,CAWSSQREGRQYF,TGTGCCTGGAGTTCCCAGCGGGAGGGACGGCAGTACTTC
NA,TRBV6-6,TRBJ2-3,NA,CASTRRGLTITDTQYF,TGTGCCAGCACTCGAAGGGGACTCACAATCACAGATACGCAGTATTTT
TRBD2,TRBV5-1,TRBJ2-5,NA,CASSFGASGSGETQYF,TGCGCCAGCAGCTTCGGCGCTAGCGGGAGTGGAGAGACCCAGTACTTC